This T cell receptor (beta chain) was sequenced during a study of molecular identifiers for immune sequencing clone quantification. General study points: In cases of identical TCR molecules sharing a barcode, highly expanded clone sizes could be underestimated.

TCRdb ran MiXCR on the PCR reads and lists one entry per CDR3 protein. The sample holds about half a million distinct CDR3 sequences, less than 30% seen once. The CDR3 is 14 amino acids. CDR1 MNHEY and CDR2 SMNVEV come from the germline V gene (reference sequence). Points on this clonotype: The antigen remains undetermined. With a much larger clone just one base away, this may be a read error.

This clonotype originated in a human donor in good health. Some libraries in this study had Jurkat cell RNA spiked in. Sequencing was performed on naive CD8+ T cells from blood, with Jurkat cell RNA spiked in. Described subset: FACS-sorted CD8+CD4-CCR7+CD45RA+ naive T cells. This sequence joins TRBV27 and TRBJ2-7; D may correspond to TRBD1 or TRBD2 (6 bases each). The CDR3 DNA is TGTGCCAACAGTTATGGAGGGGGTTTGGGCGAGCAGTACTTC. The encoded protein is CANSYGGGLGEQYF.